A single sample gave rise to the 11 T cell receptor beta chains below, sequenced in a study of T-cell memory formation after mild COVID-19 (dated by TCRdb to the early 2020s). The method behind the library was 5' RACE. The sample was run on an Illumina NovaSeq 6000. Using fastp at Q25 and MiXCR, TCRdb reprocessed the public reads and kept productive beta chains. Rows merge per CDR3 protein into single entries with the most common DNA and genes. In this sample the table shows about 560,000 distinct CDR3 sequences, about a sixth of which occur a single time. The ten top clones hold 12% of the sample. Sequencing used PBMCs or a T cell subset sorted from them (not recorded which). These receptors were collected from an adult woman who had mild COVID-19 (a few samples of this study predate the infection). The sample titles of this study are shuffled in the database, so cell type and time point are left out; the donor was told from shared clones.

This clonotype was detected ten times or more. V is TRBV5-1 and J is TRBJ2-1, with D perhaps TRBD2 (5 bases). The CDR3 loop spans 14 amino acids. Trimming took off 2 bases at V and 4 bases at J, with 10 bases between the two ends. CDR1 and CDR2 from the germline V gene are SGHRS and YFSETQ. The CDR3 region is CASSFGGQYNEQFF. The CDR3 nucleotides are TGCGCCAGCAGCTTCGGCGGGCAATACAATGAGCAGTTCTTC.

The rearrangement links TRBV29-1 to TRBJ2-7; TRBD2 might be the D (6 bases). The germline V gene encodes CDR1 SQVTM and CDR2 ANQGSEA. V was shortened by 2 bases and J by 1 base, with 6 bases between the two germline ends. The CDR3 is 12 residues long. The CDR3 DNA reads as TGCAGCGTTGAACGGGGGTCCTACGAGCAGTACTTC. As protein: CSVERGSYEQYF.

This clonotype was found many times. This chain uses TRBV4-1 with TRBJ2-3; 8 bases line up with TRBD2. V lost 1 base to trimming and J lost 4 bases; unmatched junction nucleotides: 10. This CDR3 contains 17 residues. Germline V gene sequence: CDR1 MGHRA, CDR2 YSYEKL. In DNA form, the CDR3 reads TGCGCCAGCAGCCAAGGGCGGGGGGCCCCCCCCCCAGATACGCAGTATTTT. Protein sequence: CASSQGRGAPPPDTQYF.

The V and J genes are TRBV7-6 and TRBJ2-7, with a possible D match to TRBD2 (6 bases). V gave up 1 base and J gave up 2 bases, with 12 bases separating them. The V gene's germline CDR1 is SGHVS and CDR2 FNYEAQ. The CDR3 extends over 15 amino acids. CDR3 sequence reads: CASSLGVGGTYEQYF. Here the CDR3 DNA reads TGTGCCAGCAGCTTAGGGGTGGGAGGAACCTACGAGCAGTACTTC.

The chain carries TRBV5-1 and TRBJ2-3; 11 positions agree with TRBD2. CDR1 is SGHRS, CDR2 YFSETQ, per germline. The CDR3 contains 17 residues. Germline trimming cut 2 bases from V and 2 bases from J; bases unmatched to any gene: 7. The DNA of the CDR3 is TGCGCCAGCAGCTTACTTCTAGCGGGGGGAACCACAGATACGCAGTATTTT. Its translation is CASSLLLAGGTTDTQYF.

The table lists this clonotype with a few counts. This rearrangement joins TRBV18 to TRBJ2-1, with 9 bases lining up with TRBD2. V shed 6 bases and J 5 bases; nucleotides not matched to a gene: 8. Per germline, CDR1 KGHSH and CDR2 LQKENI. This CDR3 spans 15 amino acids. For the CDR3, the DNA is TGTGCCAGCTCCCCGCCAGCGGGGGGTCACAATGAGCAGTTCTTC. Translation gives CASSPPAGGHNEQFF.

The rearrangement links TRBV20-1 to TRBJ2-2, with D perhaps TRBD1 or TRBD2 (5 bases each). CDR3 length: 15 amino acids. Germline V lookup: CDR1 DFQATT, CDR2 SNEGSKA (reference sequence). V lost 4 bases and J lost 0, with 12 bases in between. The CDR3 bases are TGCAGTGCTACAGAGGGACGCTCGAACACCGGGGAGCTGTTTTTT. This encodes CSATEGRSNTGELFF.

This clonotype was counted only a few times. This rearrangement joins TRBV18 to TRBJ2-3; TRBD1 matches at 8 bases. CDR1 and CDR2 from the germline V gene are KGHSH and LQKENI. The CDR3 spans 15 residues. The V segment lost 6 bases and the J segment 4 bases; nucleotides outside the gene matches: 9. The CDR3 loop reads CASSRKQTGADTQYF. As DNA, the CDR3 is TGTGCCAGCTCCCGTAAGCAGACAGGGGCAGATACGCAGTATTTT.

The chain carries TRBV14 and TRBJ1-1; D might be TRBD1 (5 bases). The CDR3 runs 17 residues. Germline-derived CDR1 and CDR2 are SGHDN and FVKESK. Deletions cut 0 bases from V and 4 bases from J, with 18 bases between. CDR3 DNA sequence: TGTGCCAGCAGCCAAGACCGGGGGGACCAATACAGCACTGAAGCTTTCTTT. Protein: CASSQDRGDQYSTEAFF. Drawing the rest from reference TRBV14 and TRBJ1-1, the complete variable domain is EAGVTQFPSHSVIEKGQTVTLRCDPISGHDNLYWYRRVMGKEIKFLLHFVKESKQDESGMPNNRFLAERTGGTYSTLKVQPAELEDSGVYFCASSQDRGDQYSTEAFFGQGTRLTVV.

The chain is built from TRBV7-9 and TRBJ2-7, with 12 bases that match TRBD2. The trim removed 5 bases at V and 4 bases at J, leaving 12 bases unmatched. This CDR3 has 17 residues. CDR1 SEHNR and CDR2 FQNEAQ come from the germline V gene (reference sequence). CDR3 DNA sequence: TGTGCCAGCAGCCGATCTGTGACTAGCGGGAGTATATACGAGCAGTACTTC. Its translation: CASSRSVTSGSIYEQYF.

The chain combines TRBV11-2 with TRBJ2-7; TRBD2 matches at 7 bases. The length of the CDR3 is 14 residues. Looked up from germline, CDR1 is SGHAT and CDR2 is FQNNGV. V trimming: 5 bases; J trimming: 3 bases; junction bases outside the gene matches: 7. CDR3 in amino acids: CASSVSGMLYEQYF. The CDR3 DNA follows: TGTGCCAGCAGCGTCAGCGGGATGCTCTACGAGCAGTACTTC. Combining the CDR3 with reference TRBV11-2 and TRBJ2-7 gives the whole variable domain EAGVAQSPRYKIIEKRQSVAFWCNPISGHATLYWYQQILGQGPKLLIQFQNNGVVDDSQLPKDRFSAERLKGVDSTLKIQPAKLEDSAVYLCASSVSGMLYEQYFGPGTRLTVT.